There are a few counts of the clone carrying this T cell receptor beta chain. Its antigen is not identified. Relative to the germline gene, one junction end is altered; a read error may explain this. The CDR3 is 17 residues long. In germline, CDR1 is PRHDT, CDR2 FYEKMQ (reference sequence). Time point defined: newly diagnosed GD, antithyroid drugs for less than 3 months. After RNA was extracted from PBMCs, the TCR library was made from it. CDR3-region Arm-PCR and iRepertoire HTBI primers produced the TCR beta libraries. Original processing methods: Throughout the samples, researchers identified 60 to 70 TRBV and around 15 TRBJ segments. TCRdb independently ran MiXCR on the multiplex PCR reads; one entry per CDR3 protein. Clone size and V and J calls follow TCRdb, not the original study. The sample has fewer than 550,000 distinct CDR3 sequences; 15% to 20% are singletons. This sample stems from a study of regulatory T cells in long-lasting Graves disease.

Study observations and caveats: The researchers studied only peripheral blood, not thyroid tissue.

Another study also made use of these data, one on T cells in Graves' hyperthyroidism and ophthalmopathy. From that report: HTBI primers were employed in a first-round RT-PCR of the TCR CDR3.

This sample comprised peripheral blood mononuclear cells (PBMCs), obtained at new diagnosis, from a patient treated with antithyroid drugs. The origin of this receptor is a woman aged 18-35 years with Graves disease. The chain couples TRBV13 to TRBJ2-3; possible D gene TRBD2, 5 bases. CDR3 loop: CAGSLLGILGVTDTQYF. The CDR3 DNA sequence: TGTGCCGGCAGCTTACTGGGGATTTTGGGAGTCACAGATACGCAGTATTTT.